This T cell receptor (beta chain) derives from a study of cytomegalovirus exposure and HLA in healthy donors (dated by TCRdb to between 2016 and 2019). Background on the whole study: An earlier analysis of a few hundred of the donors reported approximately 300 Gb of sequence data and around 100 million unique TCR beta sequences obtained from about 180 million T cells. To predict cytomegalovirus infection status, the study combined high-throughput TCR immunosequencing, statistical association of individual TCRs with disease status, and machine learning. Around 320 gigabases of sequencing data and roughly 90 million unique TCR sequences were included in an early release covering 550 to 650 HLA-typed donors. Among the approximately 420 genotyped donors, roughly 80% belonged to the genetic ancestry cluster associated with self-reported Caucasian donors. HLA typing included class I and class II loci at four-digit resolution. The T cell repertoires of under 700 subjects were profiled by immunosequencing and related to cytomegalovirus serostatus. The study was designed to test whether signatures of past pathogen exposure could be identified by cataloging public T cell receptors. A later genetic analysis used genome-wide SNP genotypes for about 65% of the 666 donors, treating that subset as a discovery cohort. In a later analysis, previously published TCR beta repertoires from 600 to 850 donors were re-analyzed and high-resolution HLA genotyping was added so that TCR occurrence patterns could be studied. Typing coverage varied by locus: about 620-630 donors for A, B, C, DRB1 and DQB1; 522 for DQA1; some 610 for DPA1; roughly 450 for DPB1. Roughly five DR-DQ haplotypes were handled as single units for association and clustering, since linkage in the cohort was strong. An earlier analysis of 587 of the donors used high-throughput TCR beta sequencing to judge whether each TCR beta V gene segment behaved as functional or pseudogenic. Across 300 to 400 genotyped donors of the cohort, an average of approximately 240,000 unique TCR beta nucleotide sequences per donor were sequenced, and 15% to 20% of those sequences were non-productive. In addition to the first cohort of about 650 subjects, a separate validation cohort of some 120 different subjects was used. Every discovery cohort repertoire had been produced on one sequencing platform. Rather than using new phenotypic data, the later analysis identified candidate immune exposures from TCR beta sequences and from how often those sequences occurred across donors. Donor age, sex, ethnicity and CMV serostatus were compiled alongside the repertoire data.

Overall study outcomes, separate from this receptor: A cluster of highly shared sequence variants was judged likely to be a technical artifact of the sequencing pipeline. In an earlier analysis of some 500 of the donors, most TCR beta V segments were observed in productive rearrangements about 90% or about 30% of the time, broadly matching IMGT annotations. In a later analysis, HLA-associated TCR beta chains were found to be more clonally expanded and to have lower generation probabilities than equally common non-associated chains. The study listed over 150 TCR beta chains as associated with cytomegalovirus. It was suggested by the authors that the approach could potentially be generalized to other disease states and immunological phenotypes. CMV serostatus was the only immune exposure information available for the cohort. A later analysis reported that several top co-occurrence clusters appeared linked to parvovirus B19, influenza, CMV and Epstein-Barr virus. Because counts were too low, more than 15 rarely observed V segments, including chromosome 9 orphons, were left out of the earlier analysis of 587 of the donors. Roughly uniform sequencing depth across donors was assumed in presence/absence analyses, although this assumption may not hold. A later analysis found that TCR association rates varied across HLA loci, with DRB1 alleles showing the most associated TCRs and HLA-C alleles the fewest. When HLA alleles, especially DR and DQ, strongly co-occurred, TCR associations were difficult to assign to individual alleles. The classifier was reported to diagnose cytomegalovirus status with high specificity and sensitivity in both the original and validation cohorts. In a later analysis, most CMV-associated TCR beta chains were found to appear HLA-restricted, with HLA associations seemingly driven largely by CMV exposure. A later analysis associated 15,000 to 20,000 TCR beta sequences with specific HLA alleles at a false discovery rate of 0.05. Linkage disequilibrium might explain the correlated functional status among segregating V segments, but an unknown experimental factor could not be ruled out. A few of the identified cytomegalovirus-associated TCR beta chains were confirmed in vitro to be specific for cytomegalovirus antigens. A further reported finding was that TCR beta sequences accurately predicted the HLA-A and HLA-B alleles for most subjects in the first cohort. Most TCR sequences were seen in very few donors, while some public TCRs were found in many individuals. In a later genetic analysis, a missense DCLRE1C variant was associated with V-gene and J-gene trimming of TCR beta chains, and the association was replicated in an independent cohort. A later genetic analysis reported fewer N-insertions in productive TCRs among donors in an Asian-associated ancestry cluster than the approximately 670-donor mean. The cohort was sequenced for TCR beta chains only, and without alpha or paired-chain data the features that could be detected were limited. Because HLA typing was missing for some donors at each locus, association tests included only the typed subset.

The library relied on the immunoSEQ multiplex PCR assay. For the multiplex PCR, a mixture combining 60 forward primers for TCR Vbeta segments and 13 reverse primers for TCR Jbeta segments was used. Amplification of the CDR3 region of rearranged TCR beta genes was performed with a multiplex PCR assay on genomic DNA. Amplified TCR beta libraries were sequenced as 87-base-pair reads on the Illumina HiSeq System. As for the original processing: Across the roughly 700 repertoires, a later analysis counted 75 million to 90 million unique TCR beta chains, approximately 10 million of which were shared by at least two donors. Raw reads were error-corrected and collapsed into unique sequences by a nearest-neighbor algorithm in which closely related sequences were merged to remove PCR and sequencing errors. V, D and J gene segments were assigned by aligning CDR3 sequences to IMGT reference sequences. For a sequence to be retained, a match of at least six nucleotides to both a V gene segment and a J gene segment was required. Rearrangements were called productive when the CDR3 lacked stop codons and stayed in frame with V and J; all others were non-productive. CDR3 was defined according to IMGT convention as the region running from the second conserved V-encoded cysteine to the conserved J-encoded phenylalanine. The earlier analysis of 587 of the donors excluded any sequence lacking an unambiguous match to a single V gene segment. An earlier analysis of a few hundred of the donors called V segments functional above 56.7% productive rearrangements and segregating when the between-donor standard deviation exceeded 5%. A statistical classification framework was developed to diagnose cytomegalovirus status using the catalog of TCR beta chain sequences. V and J gene assignment, in a later analysis, came from comparing TCR nucleotide sequences with IMGT/GENE-DB human TR gene sequences. A later analysis assigned CDR3 sequences and most-parsimonious VDJ recombination scenarios with the TCRdist pipeline. In a later analysis, every TCR beta chain was defined by the combination of its CDR3 amino acid sequence and its V-gene family, and reads without a unique V-gene family were dropped. To address suspected cross-contamination and a sequencing artifact, a later analysis removed several hundred highly shared, low-generation-probability nucleotide sequences. In a later analysis, a clonal expansion index was calculated for each public chain from normalized within-repertoire ranks of inferred template counts. A later analysis computed generation probabilities with a VDJ recombination model fitted to out-of-frame rearrangements, and checked the results against IGoR. In a later analysis, hypergeometric tests were used to score TCR-TCR, TCR-HLA and TCR-CMV co-occurrence, with a repertoire-size bias correction applied to TCR pairs. In a later analysis, false discovery rates were estimated by permuting HLA or CMV assignments 20 times. In a later analysis, co-occurring TCRs were grouped using DBSCAN, with TCRdist sequence similarity added in when clustering inside HLA-allele-positive subsets. Co-occurrence clustering excluded repertoires with fewer than 30,000 or more than 120,000 public chains, plus five with anomalous nucleotide sharing. TCRdb provides this immuneACCESS table in a form limited to in-frame rearrangements. Some clones are lacking; in checked studies, under half of them reflect an unresolved V gene, and why the rest are absent is not known. That table is the source of V, J and clone size, and D and trimming were worked out from the DNA. In this sample the table shows 99,000 or so clones, 60% to 80% of which occur a single time. Clones ranked in the top ten supply over 7.5% of the sample.

This clone was recorded only once. The antigen it recognizes is unknown. No qualities accompany the bases; no much larger clone lies one base away. The cohort was made up of several hundred healthy bone marrow donors. Cohort members were all nominally healthy when sampled, although unrecorded immune exposures were likely present. The donor tested CMV seropositive and was one of the 289 seropositive cohort members. Each donor provided a peripheral blood sample, and peripheral blood mononuclear cells were used for TCR beta sequencing. The Qiagen DNeasy Blood Extraction Kit was used to extract genomic DNA from the blood cell samples. The TCR comes from a woman in her thirties or forties in good health and CMV-seropositive. The source material was PBMCs.

In nucleotides, the sequence is TGCGCCAGCAGCTTGGATACGGGGCTGGGACAACCCCAGCATTTT. Translation gives CASSLDTGLGQPQHF. The sequence joins TRBV5-1 to TRBJ1-5; the best D guess is TRBD1, with 6 bases matching. From cysteine to phenylalanine, the CDR3 is 15 amino acids long. CDR3 DNA only is kept here, 45 bases in frame from base 1. In the germline V gene, CDR1 corresponds to SGHRS and CDR2 to YFSETQ. Cut back by 0 bases and 10 bases, the V and J ends lie 17 bases apart.